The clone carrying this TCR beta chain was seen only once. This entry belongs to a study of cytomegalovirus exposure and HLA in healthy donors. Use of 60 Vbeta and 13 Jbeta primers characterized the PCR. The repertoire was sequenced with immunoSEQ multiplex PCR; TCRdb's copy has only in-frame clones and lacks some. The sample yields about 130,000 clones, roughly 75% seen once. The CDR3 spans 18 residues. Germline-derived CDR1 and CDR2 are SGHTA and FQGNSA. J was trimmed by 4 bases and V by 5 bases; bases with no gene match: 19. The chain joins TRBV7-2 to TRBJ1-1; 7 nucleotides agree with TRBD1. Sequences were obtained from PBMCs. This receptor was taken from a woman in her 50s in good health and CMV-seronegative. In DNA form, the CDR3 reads TGTGCCAGCAGCCCTAGCTATAAGGCAGGGGGTTTGAGCACTGAAGCTTTCTTT. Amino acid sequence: CASSPSYKAGGLSTEAFF.